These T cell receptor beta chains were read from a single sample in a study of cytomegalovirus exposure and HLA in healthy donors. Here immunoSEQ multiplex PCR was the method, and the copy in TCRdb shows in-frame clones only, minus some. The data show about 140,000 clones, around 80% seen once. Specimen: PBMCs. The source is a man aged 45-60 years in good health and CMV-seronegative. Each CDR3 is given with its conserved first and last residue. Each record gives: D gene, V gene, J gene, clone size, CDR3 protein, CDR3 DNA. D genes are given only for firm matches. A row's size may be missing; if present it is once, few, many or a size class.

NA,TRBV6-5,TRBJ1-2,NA,CASSLQVNYGYTF,TGTGCCAGCAGTTTACAGGTTAACTATGGCTACACCTTC
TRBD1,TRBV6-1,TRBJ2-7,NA,CASGQAKAYEQYF,TGTGCCAGTGGACAGGCGAAAGCCTACGAGCAGTACTTC
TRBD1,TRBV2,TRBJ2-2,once,CASSDQRAGGIANTGELFF,TGTGCCAGCAGTGATCAGAGGGCAGGGGGTATCGCGAACACCGGGGAGCTGTTTTTT
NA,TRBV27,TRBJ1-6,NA,CASRSPGYNSPLHF,TGTGCCAGCAGGTCGCCCGGCTATAATTCACCCCTCCACTTT
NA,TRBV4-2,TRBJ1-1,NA,CASSQEWTVNTEAFF,TGTGCCAGCAGCCAAGAGTGGACAGTGAACACTGAAGCTTTCTTT
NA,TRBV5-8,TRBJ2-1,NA,CASSSTGTHYNEQFF,TGTGCCAGCAGCTCGACCGGGACACACTACAATGAGCAGTTCTTC
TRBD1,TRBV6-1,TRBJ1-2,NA,CASSDPGTGDLLNYGYTF,TGTGCCAGCAGTGATCCCGGGACAGGGGATTTACTTAACTATGGCTACACCTTC
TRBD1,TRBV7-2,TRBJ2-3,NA,CASSPPRGQGPTDTQYF,TGTGCCAGCAGCCCCCCTAGGGGACAGGGACCCACAGATACGCAGTATTTT
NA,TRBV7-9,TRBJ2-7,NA,CASSISGSSYEQYF,TGTGCCAGCAGCATTAGCGGTAGCTCCTACGAGCAGTACTTC
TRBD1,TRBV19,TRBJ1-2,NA,CASYNRGLDRGYTF,TGTGCCTCATATAACAGGGGGCTAGATCGCGGCTACACCTTC
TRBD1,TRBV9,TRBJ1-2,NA,CASSPDREAYGYTF,TGTGCCAGCAGCCCTGACAGGGAGGCCTATGGCTACACCTTC
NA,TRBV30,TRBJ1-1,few,CAWSTQPNTEAFF,TGTGCCTGGAGTACACAGCCGAACACTGAAGCTTTCTTT
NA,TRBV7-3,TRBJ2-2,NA,CASSQGGELFF,TGTGCCAGCAGCCAGGGGGGGGAGCTGTTTTTT
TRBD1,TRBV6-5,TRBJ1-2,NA,CASRGQGGYGYTF,TGTGCCAGCAGGGGACAGGGGGGGTATGGCTACACCTTC
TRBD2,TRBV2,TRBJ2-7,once,CASSGTRDEQYF,TGTGCCAGCAGTGGGACTAGAGACGAGCAGTACTTC
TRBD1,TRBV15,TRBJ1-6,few,CATSRTGTGNSPLHF,TGTGCCACCAGCAGAACCGGGACAGGGAATTCACCCCTCCACTTT
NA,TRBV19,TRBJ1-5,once,CASSTGVGSGVGSNQPQHF,TGTGCCAGTAGTACAGGGGTGGGGAGTGGGGTCGGTAGCAATCAGCCCCAGCATTTT
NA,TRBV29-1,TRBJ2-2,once,CSVGDPGAGELFF,TGCAGCGTTGGAGACCCAGGCGCCGGGGAGCTGTTTTTT